Included here is one TCR beta chain sequence, with context. What it binds is not known. This record belongs to a study of human T cells and chemical hapten exposure. Study-wide background: Sensitizing treatment utilized 2% DPC over a roughly 2 cm by roughly 2 cm portion of upper inner arm skin. Upper back patch tests used 0.01% DPC, scored after 6 days.

Described time point: patch test 3, about 24 weeks after DPC sensitization. Documented treatment: therapeutic diphenylcyclopropenone sensitization with weekly scalp DPC. Alopecia patients deemed DPC-suitable, aged 18 to 70, excluding pregnancy. Study findings and constraints: While controls formed fewer of them, expanded TCRs formed significantly more large CDR3 similarity clusters.

Deletions cut 8 bases from V and 0 bases from J, with 8 bases between. There are 13 residues in the CDR3. The germline V gene has CDR1 LNHNV and CDR2 YYDKDF (reference sequence). Via MiXCR, TCRdb re-called the RACE reads, giving one row per CDR3 protein. Found here are 85,000 to 100,000 distinct CDR3 sequences, 25% to 30% of them singletons; the top ten hold 10% to 13%. The TCR originated in a man aged 40-49 years with alopecia areata. Some clones in this sample may be carry-over from other donors' samples. The chain links TRBV15 to TRBJ1-5; the D is unclear. The starting material was whole blood, obtained in connection with sensitization to the hapten diphenylcyclopropenone (DPC). The CDR3 reads CATQTDSNQPQHF. DNA for the CDR3: TGTGCCACCCAAACTGATAGCAATCAGCCCCAGCATTTT.